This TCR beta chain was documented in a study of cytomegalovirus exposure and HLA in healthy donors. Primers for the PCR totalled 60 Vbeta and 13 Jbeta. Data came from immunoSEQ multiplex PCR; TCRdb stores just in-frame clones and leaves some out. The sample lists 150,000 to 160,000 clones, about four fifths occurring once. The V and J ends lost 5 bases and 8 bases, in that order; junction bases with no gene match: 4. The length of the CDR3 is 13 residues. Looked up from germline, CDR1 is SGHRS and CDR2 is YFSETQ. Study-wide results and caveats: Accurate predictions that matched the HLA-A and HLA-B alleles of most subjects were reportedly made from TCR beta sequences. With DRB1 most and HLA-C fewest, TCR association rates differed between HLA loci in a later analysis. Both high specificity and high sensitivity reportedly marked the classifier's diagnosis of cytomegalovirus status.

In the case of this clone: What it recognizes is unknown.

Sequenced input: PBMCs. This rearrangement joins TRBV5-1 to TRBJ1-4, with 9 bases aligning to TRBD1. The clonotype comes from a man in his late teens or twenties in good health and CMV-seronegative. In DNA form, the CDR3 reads TGCGCCAGCAGGGGACAGGGAGGGGAAAAACTGTTTTTT. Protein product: CASRGQGGEKLFF.